This passage covers 22 T cell receptor beta chains from one sample sequenced in a study of blood T cells in healthy people across ages. Next came a second PCR, run for about 7 to 11 cycles, which used a sample-barcoded 5' primer along with a J-beta primer mix. One entry per CDR3 protein results from TCRdb running MiXCR on the 5' RACE reads. This table has about 1 million distinct CDR3 sequences, over 35% appearing once. Source material: blood. These receptors all stem from an older woman in good health.

In its sample, this clonotype was seen a few times. J is TRBJ2-7 and V is TRBV27, with D possibly matching TRBD1 (6 bases). In germline, CDR1 is MNHEY, CDR2 SMNVEV (reference sequence). Trimming pared 10 bases from V and 2 bases from J, leaving 12 bases between. The CDR3 is made up of 12 amino acids. The CDR3, as DNA: TGTGCCACCGCGGACAGTCCCTACGAGCAGTACTTC. Protein sequence: CATADSPYEQYF.

This chain uses TRBV28 with TRBJ2-3; D call uncertain. CDR1 and CDR2 from the germline V gene are MDHEN and SYDVKM. This CDR3 region has 16 residues. The V gene lost 6 bases and the J gene lost 0 bases, with 16 bases spanning the gap. CDR3 sequence: CASRTPGLASTDTQYF. CDR3 nucleotide sequence: TGTGCCAGCAGGACCCCGGGCCTCGCTAGCACAGATACGCAGTATTTT.

On this clonotype itself: One end of the junction does not line up with germline, which may come from a read error. This chain links TRBV20-1 with TRBJ2-4; D call uncertain. The germline V gene has CDR1 DFQATT and CDR2 SNEGSKA (reference sequence). The CDR3 contains 11 residues. CDR3 sequence: CGASLVNIQYF. CDR3 sequence (DNA): TGCGGTGCTAGTTTAGTCAACATTCAGTACTTC.

This clonotype showed up just a few times. The V call is TRBV7-6, the J call TRBJ2-7; D gene ambiguous. The CDR3 loop spans 17 amino acids. From germline, CDR1 is SGHVS and CDR2 FNYEAQ. Trimming took off 1 base at V and 0 bases at J, with 16 bases between the two ends. CDR3 amino acids: CASSLVPTDTVSYEQYF. CDR3 coding DNA: TGTGCCAGCAGCTTAGTTCCAACTGACACGGTCTCCTACGAGCAGTACTTC.

The DNA for the CDR3 is TGTGCCAGCAGCCAAGAGTCCCCACTAGCGCGAGCCTACAATGAGCAGTTCTTC. Translation gives CASSQESPLARAYNEQFF. This sequence joins TRBV4-2 and TRBJ2-1, with 7 bases fitting TRBD2. Germline assignment: CDR1 LGHNA and CDR2 YNFKEQ. With V trimmed by 0 bases and J by 2 bases, 10 bases remained unmatched. The CDR3 sequence is 18 residues long.

This clonotype came up many times. V gene TRBV29-1 combines with J gene TRBJ2-3; perhaps TRBD1 as D (7 bases). The V and J ends lost 4 bases and 8 bases respectively, with 16 bases between them. This CDR3 has 13 residues. The germline V gene encodes CDR1 SQVTM and CDR2 ANQGSEA. This CDR3 reads CSVVTGQGGTQYF. Written as DNA, the CDR3 is TGCAGCGTTGTTACGGGTCAGGGGGGTACGCAGTATTTT.

This clonotype was seen only once. This chain connects TRBV7-9 to TRBJ2-6; no reliable D call. Trimming stripped 3 bases from V and 0 bases from J, with 15 bases between. The CDR3 is 18 amino acids. Germline V lookup: CDR1 SEHNR, CDR2 FQNEAQ (reference sequence). The CDR3, as DNA: TGTGCCAGCAGCTTCTACGGTGATCGCCTCTCTGGGGCCAACGTCCTGACTTTC. Encoded protein: CASSFYGDRLSGANVLTF. Full variable domain (remainder filled in from reference TRBV7-9 and TRBJ2-6): DTGVSQNPRHKITKRGQNVTFRCDPISEHNRLYWYRQTLGQGPEFLTYFQNEAQLEKSRLLSDRFSAERPKGSFSTLEIQRTEQGDSAMYLCASSFYGDRLSGANVLTFGAGSRLTVL.

CDR3 bases: TGTGCCAGCTCACACCCGGACAGGGCTCCTTTTGAGCAGTACTTC. Protein: CASSHPDRAPFEQYF. This chain links TRBV18 with TRBJ2-7; 8 nucleotides line up with TRBD1. The CDR3 totals 15 residues. V trimming: 4 bases; J trimming: 7 bases; junction bases outside the gene matches: 12. CDR1 KGHSH and CDR2 LQKENI come from the germline V gene. Together with reference TRBV18 and TRBJ2-7, the CDR3 gives the full variable domain: NAGVMQNPRHLVRRRGQEARLRCSPMKGHSHVYWYRQLPEEGLKFMVYLQKENIIDESGMPKERFSAEFPKEGPSILRIQQVVRGDSAAYFCASSHPDRAPFEQYFGPGTRLTVT.

About this clonotype: A much larger clone differs from this one at a single base, so this may be a read error. The J gene is TRBJ2-7, the V gene TRBV29-1; D may match TRBD1 or TRBD2 (6 bases each). The assigned J gene may be wrong: the sequence end matches TRBJ2-5 better. The V gene's germline CDR1 is SQVTM and CDR2 ANQGSEA. The CDR3 is made up of 12 amino acids. In DNA, the CDR3 is TGCGGCGTTGACGGGGGCGCGAAGACCCAGTACTTC. Residues: CGVDGGAKTQYF.

This clonotype was detected only a few times. The chain recombines TRBV6-2 or TRBV6-3 with TRBJ1-2, with D maybe TRBD1 (5 bases). V shed 6 bases and J shed 1 base, with 12 bases lying between them. The germline CDR1 and CDR2 sequences are MNHEY and SVGEGT. The CDR3 covers 14 residues. The CDR3 bases are TGTGCCAGCAGCGACCGGGGCAGTAACTATGGCTACACCTTC. This codes for CASSDRGSNYGYTF.

This chain joins TRBV4-1 and TRBJ2-1; D tentatively fits TRBD1 or TRBD2 (5 bases each). The CDR3 loop spans 13 amino acids. Germline CDR1 reads MGHRA; CDR2 reads YSYEKL. V lost 10 bases and J 7 bases, leaving 17 bases between the germline ends. Written as DNA, the CDR3 is TGCGCCACCCGAGGGGTGGTAAGTAATGAGCAGTTCTTC. Protein sequence: CATRGVVSNEQFF.

This chain joins TRBV4-2 and TRBJ2-1, with 8 nucleotides matching TRBD2. The germline V gene encodes CDR1 LGHNA and CDR2 YNFKEQ. The J segment lost 4 bases and the V segment lost 5 bases, leaving 7 bases of the junction unmatched. The CDR3 totals 15 residues. The chain's CDR3 is CASSTLAADYNEQFF. Here the CDR3 DNA reads TGTGCCAGCAGCACACTAGCGGCTGATTACAATGAGCAGTTCTTC.

This clonotype was counted a few times. This rearrangement joins TRBV7-3 to TRBJ2-1, with D perhaps TRBD2 (6 bases). V was pared by 5 bases and J by 4 bases, with 15 bases between. The CDR3 length is 15 residues. CDR1 and CDR2 from the germline V gene are SGHTA and FQGTGA. The CDR3: CASSPGGPTYNEQFF. Here the CDR3 DNA reads TGTGCCAGCAGCCCCGGAGGGCCCACATACAATGAGCAGTTCTTC.

In its sample, this clonotype was seen a few times. At one boundary the junction diverges from the germline segment, which might be a read error. The gene calls are TRBV20-1 and TRBJ2-3; a weak D match, TRBD2 (5 bases). The CDR3 has 12 amino acids. Germline V gene lookup returns CDR1 DFQATT and CDR2 SNEGSKA (reference sequence). The CDR3 DNA reads as TGCAGTGCTAGTGGGGAGTCAGATATGCAGTATTTT. Protein sequence: CSASGESDMQYF.

As DNA, the CDR3 is TGTGCCAGCAGTCAGACAGGGAATCAGGCAGATACGCAGTATTTT. Encoded protein: CASSQTGNQADTQYF. The gene calls are TRBV7-9 and TRBJ2-3; 7 nucleotides agree with TRBD1. The germline gives CDR1 SEHNR, CDR2 FQNEAQ (reference sequence). This CDR3 comprises 15 residues. V dropped 6 bases and J dropped 4; count of bases not matched to a gene: 10.

This chain uses TRBV25-1 with TRBJ2-1; tentatively, D is TRBD1 or TRBD2 (6 bases each). The DNA end lines up better with TRBJ2-7; the J call may be wrong. Germline V gene lookup returns CDR1 MGHDK and CDR2 SYGVNS. The CDR3 is made up of 13 amino acids. Here the CDR3 DNA reads TGTGCCAGTCTGGGGGGCAACTACAATGAGCAGTACTTC. Protein: CASLGGNYNEQYF.

The chain joins TRBV6-6 to TRBJ2-1; D gene ambiguous. Germline V lookup: CDR1 MNHNY, CDR2 SVGAGI (reference sequence). V lost 4 bases to trimming and J lost 8 bases, with 9 bases between them. The CDR3 spans 12 residues. CDR3 sequence: CASSLKAYEQFF. The CDR3 bases are TGTGCCAGCAGTTTAAAGGCCTATGAGCAGTTCTTC.

About this clonotype: One end of the junction is discordant with germline, which a read error may explain. The CDR3: CASIQGTGGKSYNEQFF. CDR3 coding DNA: TGTGCCAGCATCCAAGGGACAGGGGGCAAGTCCTACAATGAGCAGTTCTTC. The chain joins TRBV4-2 to TRBJ2-1; 12 bases agree with TRBD1. Germline V gene lookup returns CDR1 LGHNA and CDR2 YNFKEQ. The CDR3 totals 17 residues.

The sample holds many counts of this clonotype. The V gene is TRBV7-2, the J gene TRBJ2-3; D is unresolved. V lost 3 bases, J lost 1 base, and 8 bases lay in between. Germline V lookup: CDR1 SGHTA, CDR2 FQGNSA. There are 14 residues in the CDR3. CDR3 coding DNA: TGTGCCAGCAGCTTCAACAGCCGCACAGATACGCAGTATTTT. Amino acid sequence: CASSFNSRTDTQYF. Filled out from reference TRBV7-2 and TRBJ2-3, the complete variable domain reads GAGVSQSPSNKVTEKGKDVELRCDPISGHTALYWYRQSLGQGLEFLIYFQGNSAPDKSGLPSDRFSAERTGGSVSTLTIQRTQQEDSAVYLCASSFNSRTDTQYFGPGTRLTVL.

The chain uses TRBV20-1 and TRBJ2-5, with TRBD1 identical over 7 bases. Trimming at V came to 6 bases and at J to 5 bases, leaving 12 bases not matched to a gene. Germline CDR1 DFQATT, CDR2 SNEGSKA (reference sequence). This CDR3 contains 14 residues. For the CDR3, the DNA is TGCAGTGCCCCACCCTTAAGGGGGCTCGAGACCCAGTACTTC. Translated, it gives CSAPPLRGLETQYF.

V gene TRBV2 combines with J gene TRBJ2-4, with TRBD2 identical over 9 bases. The DNA end favors TRBJ2-7, so the J call may be wrong. The CDR3 spans 15 residues. Per the germline V gene, CDR1 is SNHLY and CDR2 is FYNNEI. In DNA form, the CDR3 reads TGTGCCAGCAGGAAGGGACTAGCCCTCTCCTACGAGCAGTACTTC. This codes for CASRKGLALSYEQYF.

About this clonotype: A read error may explain this, as a much larger clone is one base away. The V and J genes are TRBV10-2 and TRBJ2-1, with TRBD2 matching 13 bases. The germline CDR1 and CDR2 sequences are WSHSY and SAAADI. There are 14 residues in the CDR3. Trimming cost V 7 bases and J 7 bases; bases outside gene matches: 4. The CDR3 coding sequence is TGCGCCAGCACCGAGACTAGCGGGAGGAATGAGCAGTTCTTC. Amino acid sequence: CASTETSGRNEQFF.